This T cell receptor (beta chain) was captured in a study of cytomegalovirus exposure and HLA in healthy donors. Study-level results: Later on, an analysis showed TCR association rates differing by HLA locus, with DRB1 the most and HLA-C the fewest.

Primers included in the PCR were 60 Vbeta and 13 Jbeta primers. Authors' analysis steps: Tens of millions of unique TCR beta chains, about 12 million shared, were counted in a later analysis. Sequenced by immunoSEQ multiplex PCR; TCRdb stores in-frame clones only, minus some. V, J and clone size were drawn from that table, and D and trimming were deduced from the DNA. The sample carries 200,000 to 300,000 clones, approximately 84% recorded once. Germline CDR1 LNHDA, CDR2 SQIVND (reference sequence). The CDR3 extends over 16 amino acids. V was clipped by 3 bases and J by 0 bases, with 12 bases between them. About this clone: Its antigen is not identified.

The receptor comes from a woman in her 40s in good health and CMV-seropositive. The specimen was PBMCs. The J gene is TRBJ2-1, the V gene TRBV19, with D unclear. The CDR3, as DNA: TGTGCCAGTAGTATCCCCTTCCCGAGCTCCTACAATGAGCAGTTCTTC. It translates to CASSIPFPSSYNEQFF.